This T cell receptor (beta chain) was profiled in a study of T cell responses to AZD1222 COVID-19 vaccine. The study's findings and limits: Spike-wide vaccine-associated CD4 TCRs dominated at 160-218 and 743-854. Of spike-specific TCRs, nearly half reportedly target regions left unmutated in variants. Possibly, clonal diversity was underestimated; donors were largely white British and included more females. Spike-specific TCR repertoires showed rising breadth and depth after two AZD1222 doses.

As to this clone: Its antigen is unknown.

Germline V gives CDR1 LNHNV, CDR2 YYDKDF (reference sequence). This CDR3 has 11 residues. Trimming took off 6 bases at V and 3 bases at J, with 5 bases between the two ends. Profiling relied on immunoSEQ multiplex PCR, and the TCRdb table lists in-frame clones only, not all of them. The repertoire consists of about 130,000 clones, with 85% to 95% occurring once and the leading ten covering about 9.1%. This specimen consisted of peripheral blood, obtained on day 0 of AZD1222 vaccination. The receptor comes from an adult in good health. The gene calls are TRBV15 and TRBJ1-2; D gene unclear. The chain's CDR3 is CATSSDYGYTF. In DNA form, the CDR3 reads TGTGCCACCAGTAGCGACTATGGCTACACCTTC.